This T cell receptor (beta chain) was sequenced for a study of metastatic and nonmetastatic thyroid tumors. V was pared by 0 bases and J by 6 bases, with 15 bases between. Germline loops: CDR1 DFQATT, CDR2 SNEGSKA (reference sequence). This CDR3 spans 15 amino acids. TCRdb re-processed the PCR reads through MiXCR. The data contain about 34,000 clones, roughly a sixth of them singletons. There were no patients who had received any treatment before thyroid surgery. This clone came up a few times. The sample holds other DNA sequences that translate to the same CDR3. Sequenced material: blood. This sequence originates from a female donor with papillary thyroid cancer or a benign thyroid nodule (not recorded which). Some clones in this sample may be carry-over from other donors' samples. This rearrangement joins TRBV20-1 to TRBJ2-1, with a tentative D call TRBD2 (5 bases). CDR3 bases: TGCAGTGCTAGAGATTGGGCGGGTGCGGGCAATGAGCAGTTCTTC. Its protein is CSARDWAGAGNEQFF.